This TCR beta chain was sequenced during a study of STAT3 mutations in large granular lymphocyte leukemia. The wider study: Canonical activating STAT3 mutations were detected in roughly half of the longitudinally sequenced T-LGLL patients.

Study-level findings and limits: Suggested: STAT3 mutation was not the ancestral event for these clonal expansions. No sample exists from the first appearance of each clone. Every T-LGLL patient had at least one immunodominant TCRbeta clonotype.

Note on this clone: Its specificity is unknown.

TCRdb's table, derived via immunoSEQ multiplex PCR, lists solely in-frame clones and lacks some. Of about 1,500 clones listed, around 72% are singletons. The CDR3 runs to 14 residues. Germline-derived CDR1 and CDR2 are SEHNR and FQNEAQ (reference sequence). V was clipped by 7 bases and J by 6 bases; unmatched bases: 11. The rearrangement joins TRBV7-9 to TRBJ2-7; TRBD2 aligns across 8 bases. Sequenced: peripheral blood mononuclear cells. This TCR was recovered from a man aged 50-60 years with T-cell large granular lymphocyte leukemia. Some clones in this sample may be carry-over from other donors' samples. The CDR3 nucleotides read TGTGCCAGCACCACGGGACTAGTCGGATCCGAGCAGTACTTC. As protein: CASTTGLVGSEQYF.